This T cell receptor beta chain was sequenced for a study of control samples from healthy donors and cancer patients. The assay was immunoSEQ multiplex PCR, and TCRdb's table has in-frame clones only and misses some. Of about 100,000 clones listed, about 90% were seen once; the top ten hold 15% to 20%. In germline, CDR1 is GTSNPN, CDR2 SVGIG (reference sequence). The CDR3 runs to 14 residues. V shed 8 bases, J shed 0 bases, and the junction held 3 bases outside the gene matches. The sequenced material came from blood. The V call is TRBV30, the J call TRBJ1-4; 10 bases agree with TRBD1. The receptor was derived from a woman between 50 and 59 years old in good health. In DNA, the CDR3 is TGTGCCGGACAGGGGGGGCCAACTAATGAAAAACTGTTTTTT. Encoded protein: CAGQGGPTNEKLFF.